This TCR beta chain was identified during a study of cytomegalovirus exposure and HLA in healthy donors. On the study more broadly: The Caucasian-associated ancestry cluster contained about 80% of the approximately 400 genotyped donors.

It was with 60 Vbeta and 13 Jbeta primers that the PCR ran. Here immunoSEQ multiplex PCR was the method, and the copy in TCRdb shows in-frame clones only, minus some. Here the sample spans approximately 97,000 clones, 73% being singletons. Sequencing input: PBMCs. This TCR was recovered from a middle-aged man in good health and CMV-seronegative.

The CDR3 spells CASRYPGQGGEAFF. DNA for the CDR3: TGTGCCAGCAGGTACCCGGGACAGGGAGGTGAAGCTTTCTTT. The V gene is TRBV2, the J gene TRBJ1-1; 9 bases are a match to TRBD1. Unmatched junction bases numbered 9, after V lost 6 bases and J lost 7 bases. CDR1 and CDR2 (germline): SNHLY, FYNNEI. This CDR3 spans 14 amino acids. The entire variable domain, with the rest obtained from reference TRBV2 and TRBJ1-1, is as follows: EPEVTQTPSHQVTQMGQEVILRCVPISNHLYFYWYRQILGQKVEFLVSFYNNEISEKSEIFDDQFSVERPDGSNFTLKIRSTKLEDSAMYFCASRYPGQGGEAFFGQGTRLTVV.